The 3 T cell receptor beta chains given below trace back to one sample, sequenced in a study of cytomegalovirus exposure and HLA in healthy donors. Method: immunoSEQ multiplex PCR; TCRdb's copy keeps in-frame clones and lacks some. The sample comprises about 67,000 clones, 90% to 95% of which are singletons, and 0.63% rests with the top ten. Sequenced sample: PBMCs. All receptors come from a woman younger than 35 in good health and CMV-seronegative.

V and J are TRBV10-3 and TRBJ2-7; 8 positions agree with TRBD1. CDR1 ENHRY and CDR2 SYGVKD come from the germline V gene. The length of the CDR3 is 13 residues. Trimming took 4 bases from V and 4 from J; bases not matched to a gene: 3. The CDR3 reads CAISGTGFYEQYF. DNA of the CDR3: TGTGCCATCAGTGGGACAGGGTTTTACGAGCAGTACTTC.

CDR3 DNA: TGTGCCTGGAGTGTACAATTCGATCAGCCCCAGCATTTT. Translation gives CAWSVQFDQPQHF. V and J are TRBV30 and TRBJ1-5; D gene uncertain. The length of the CDR3 is 13 residues. CDR1 is GTSNPN, CDR2 SVGIG, per germline (reference sequence). Trimming took 0 bases from V and 5 from J, leaving 8 bases between them.

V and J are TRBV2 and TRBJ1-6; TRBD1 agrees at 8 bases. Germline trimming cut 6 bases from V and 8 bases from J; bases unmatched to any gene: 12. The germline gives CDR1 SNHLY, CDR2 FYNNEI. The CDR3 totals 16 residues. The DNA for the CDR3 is TGTGCCAGCAGGGATATTGACAGGGGTGTGGATTCACCCCTCCACTTT. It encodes CASRDIDRGVDSPLHF.